Reported below is one TCR beta chain. The antigen remains undetermined. CDR1 and CDR2 from the germline V gene are MNHEY and SVGEGT. The CDR3 covers 18 residues. The V gene end was trimmed by 2 bases and the J gene end by 0 bases; junction bases not matched to a gene: 9. This table comes from immunoSEQ multiplex PCR, and its TCRdb copy is limited to in-frame clones, with some not included. Among 95,000 to 150,000 clones listed, about 93% were seen once. Second-dose intervals of approximately 4 or approximately 12 weeks were pooled. This sample is drawn from a study of T cell responses to AZD1222 COVID-19 vaccine. Study-wide results and limits: There were repertoire samples only from the period after the peak T cell response. Females outnumbered males among donors, who were mostly white British; clonal diversity was possibly underestimated. Unmutated variant regions reportedly attract nearly half of all spike-specific TCRs.

This sequence joins TRBV6-2 or TRBV6-3 and TRBJ2-3; TRBD2 matches at 9 bases. The sequence came from an adult who received the AZD1222 COVID-19 vaccine. The input for sequencing was peripheral blood, taken 28 days after the second AZD1222 dose. CDR3 loop: CASSYERGAPGSTDTQYF. CDR3 in DNA: TGTGCCAGCAGTTACGAGCGGGGGGCCCCCGGGAGCACAGATACGCAGTATTTT.